These 25 T cell receptor beta chains share one sample of origin, sequenced in a study of OX40 agonist ivuxolimab in advanced cancers. The protocol was immunoSEQ multiplex PCR, while the TCRdb copy is restricted to in-frame clones and leaves out a portion. The data hold roughly 65,000 clones, with around 90% observed a single time. Sequences were derived from CD4+ or CD8+ T cells sorted from blood, sampled in a trial of the OX40 agonist ivuxolimab. Receptor source: an adult with an advanced solid tumor such as melanoma, head and neck, liver or kidney cancer.

About this clone itself: The sample holds other DNA sequences that translate to the same CDR3. The rearrangement joins TRBV30 to TRBJ2-1, with 16 bases fitting TRBD2. The V segment lost 1 base and the J segment 0 bases; nucleotides outside the gene matches: 9. Germline lookup yields CDR1 GTSNPN and CDR2 SVGIG (reference sequence). There are 20 residues in the CDR3. The CDR3 sequence is CAWSARPGLAGGTSYNEQFF. CDR3 DNA sequence: TGTGCCTGGAGTGCACGACCGGGACTAGCGGGAGGGACCTCCTACAATGAGCAGTTCTTC.

V gene TRBV7-2 combines with J gene TRBJ2-7; possibly TRBD2 for D (6 bases). The CDR3 is made up of 15 amino acids. Germline V gives CDR1 SGHTA, CDR2 FQGNSA. V gave up 3 bases and J gave up 2 bases, with 14 bases separating them. CDR3 residues: CASSFLMGGTYEQYF. The CDR3 DNA reads TGTGCCAGCAGCTTTTTGATGGGGGGTACCTACGAGCAGTACTTC.

V is TRBV4-3 and J is TRBJ2-2, with D unclear. V lost 4 bases to trimming and J lost 4 bases, with 4 bases between them. The CDR3 contains 12 residues. Germline V gene lookup returns CDR1 LGHNA and CDR2 YSLEER. The DNA of the CDR3 is TGCGCCAGCAGCCGTGTCACCGGGGAGCTGTTTTTT. It yields the protein CASSRVTGELFF.

The chain uses TRBV7-2 and TRBJ2-1; D tentatively reads TRBD1 or TRBD2 (5 bases each). Per the germline V gene, CDR1 is SGHTA and CDR2 is FQGNSA. The CDR3 totals 14 residues. The V end was cut by 7 bases, the J end by 9 bases, with 19 bases between. CDR3: CASTFTGPGGEQFF. CDR3 DNA sequence: TGTGCCAGCACTTTTACTGGGCCTGGGGGTGAGCAGTTCTTC.

The rearrangement uses TRBV6-5 and TRBJ2-7; D possibly corresponds to TRBD2 (6 bases). V gave up 5 bases and J gave up 3 bases, with 11 bases separating them. Germline values: CDR1 MNHEY, CDR2 SVGAGI. The CDR3 has 13 amino acids. In nucleotides, the CDR3 is TGTGCCAGCAGTAGACTAGTTGGCTACGAGCAGTACTTC. It is translated as CASSRLVGYEQYF.

The chain couples TRBV30 to TRBJ1-2; tentative D call: TRBD1 (6 bases). CDR3 length: 13 amino acids. V dropped 7 bases and J dropped 5 bases, with 17 bases sitting between them. Germline CDR1 and CDR2: GTSNPN and SVGIG (reference sequence). For the CDR3, the DNA is TGTGCCTACGCAACAGGGTTTGTGTATGGCTACACCTTC. Translating gives CAYATGFVYGYTF. Together with reference TRBV30 and TRBJ1-2, the CDR3 gives the full variable domain: SQTIHQWPATLVQPVGSPLSLECTVEGTSNPNLYWYRQAAGRGLQLLFYSVGIGQISSEVPQNLSASRPQDRQFILSSKKLLLSDSGFYLCAYATGFVYGYTFGSGTRLTVV.

This clone was seen just once. V usage is TRBV27 and J usage is TRBJ2-7; 7 bases are a match to TRBD1. There are 20 residues in the CDR3. The germline V gene encodes CDR1 MNHEY and CDR2 SMNVEV (reference sequence). The V segment lost 3 bases and the J segment 4 bases; nucleotides outside the gene matches: 24. CDR3 in DNA: TGTGCCAGCAGTTTTTCAGTTCGGTCATCTGGAACAGGGGTTCAGTACGAGCAGTACTTC. Its translation: CASSFSVRSSGTGVQYEQYF.

The V call is TRBV4-3, the J call TRBJ2-1; TRBD2 matches at 8 bases. The CDR3 has 16 residues. Trimming removed 0 bases from V and 7 bases from J; junction bases left unmatched: 8. Per the germline V gene, CDR1 is LGHNA and CDR2 is YSLEER. CDR3 loop: CASSQDRSSGRNEQFF. For the CDR3, the DNA is TGCGCCAGCAGCCAAGATCGTTCTAGCGGGCGGAATGAGCAGTTCTTC.

The rearrangement uses TRBV21-1 and TRBJ2-7; the table's D call TRBD1 went unverified against the DNA. TRBV21-1 is described as a pseudogene. This CDR3 has 18 residues. CDR3 bases: TGTGCCAGCAGCGCATACAAATTTGGTTCGACAGACTCCTACGAGCAGTACTTC. Amino acids: CASSAYKFGSTDSYEQYF.

J is TRBJ2-7 and V is TRBV6-5; 13 bases are a match to TRBD2. This CDR3 has 15 amino acids. The germline V gene has CDR1 MNHEY and CDR2 SVGAGI. V lost 5 bases and J lost 1; bases outside the gene matches: 2. This chain's CDR3 is CASSLLAGGSYEQYF. The CDR3 nucleotides are TGTGCCAGCAGTCTACTAGCGGGAGGGTCCTACGAGCAGTACTTC.

The gene calls are TRBV18 and TRBJ2-5; tentatively, D is TRBD1 (5 bases). The CDR3 is 15 amino acids. CDR1 and CDR2 from the germline V gene are KGHSH and LQKENI. V was trimmed by 4 bases and J by 2 bases, leaving 14 bases between them. CDR3 in amino acids: CASSLWSRAQETQYF. The DNA for the CDR3 is TGTGCCAGCTCACTGTGGTCCAGGGCTCAAGAGACCCAGTACTTC.

The chain combines TRBV11-2 with TRBJ2-3; 11 positions agree with TRBD1. This CDR3 region has 18 residues. The junction had 15 bases not matched to a gene; V was cut back by 5 bases and J by 5 bases. Germline-derived CDR1 and CDR2 are SGHAT and FQNNGV. The CDR3 bases are TGTGCCAGCAGCGGAAGATCCTCGGGACAGGGGGACGGAGATACGCAGTATTTT. Its translation: CASSGRSSGQGDGDTQYF. Based on the CDR3 plus reference TRBV11-2 and TRBJ2-3, the full variable domain is EAGVAQSPRYKIIEKRQSVAFWCNPISGHATLYWYQQILGQGPKLLIQFQNNGVVDDSQLPKDRFSAERLKGVDSTLKIQPAKLEDSAVYLCASSGRSSGQGDGDTQYFGPGTRLTVL.

This clone was observed a handful of times. The gene calls are TRBV7-8 and TRBJ1-2; a possible D gene is TRBD1 (5 bases). Germline V lookup: CDR1 SGHVS, CDR2 FQNEAQ. The CDR3 is made up of 14 amino acids. V lost 1 base and J lost 2, with 8 bases in between. DNA of the CDR3: TGTGCCAGCAGCTTAGAAGCAGGGAACTATGGCTACACCTTC. Amino acid sequence: CASSLEAGNYGYTF.

The V call is TRBV9, the J call TRBJ2-2; perhaps TRBD2 as D (6 bases). There are 17 residues in the CDR3. CDR1 SGDLS and CDR2 YYNGEE come from the germline V gene. V dropped 3 bases and J dropped 0 bases, with 15 bases sitting between them. The CDR3 here is CASSARAGTANTGELFF. The CDR3 nucleotides are TGTGCCAGCAGCGCCCGGGCGGGGACTGCGAACACCGGGGAGCTGTTTTTT. The variable domain in full, with the rest retrieved from reference TRBV9 and TRBJ2-2, is DSGVTQTPKHLITATGQRVTLRCSPRSGDLSVYWYQQSLDQGLQFLIQYYNGEERAKGNILERFSAQQFPDLHSELNLSSLELGDSALYFCASSARAGTANTGELFFGEGSRLTVL.

The chain carries TRBV5-6 and TRBJ1-1; D remains unclear. The CDR3 has 13 amino acids. Trimming took off 0 bases at V and 7 bases at J, with 10 bases between the two ends. Germline V gives CDR1 SGHDT, CDR2 YYEEEE. The CDR3 protein is CASSLEPRSEAFF. The DNA for the CDR3 is TGTGCCAGCAGCTTGGAACCGAGGAGTGAAGCTTTCTTT.

The chain uses TRBV6-5 and TRBJ1-5; 9 positions agree with TRBD1. The CDR3 is 14 residues long. V shed 6 bases and J 7 bases; nucleotides not matched to a gene: 7. CDR1 is MNHEY, CDR2 SVGAGI, per germline. The DNA of the CDR3 is TGTGCCAGCAGCCGACAGGGGGATGGGCAGCCCCAGCATTTT. Protein sequence: CASSRQGDGQPQHF.

V gene TRBV30 combines with J gene TRBJ1-5; D not resolved. The CDR3 loop spans 13 amino acids. CDR1 and CDR2 from the germline V gene are GTSNPN and SVGIG (reference sequence). V was trimmed by 3 bases and J by 4 bases, leaving 10 bases between them. The CDR3 is CAWSAEINQPQHF. CDR3 DNA: TGTGCCTGGAGCGCAGAGATAAATCAGCCCCAGCATTTT.

The V call is TRBV7-3, the J call TRBJ2-3; tentative D call: TRBD1 (5 bases). CDR1 and CDR2 (germline): SGHTA, FQGTGA. With 4 bases removed from V and 3 bases from J, the gap between germline ends came to 14 bases. CDR3 length: 15 residues. The DNA for the CDR3 is TGTGCCAGCAGCTCCCTAACAGGCTTGACAGATACGCAGTATTTT. Translating gives CASSSLTGLTDTQYF.

The CDR3 DNA follows: TGCGCCAGCAGCTTGGACACAGATACGCAGTATTTT. Encoded protein: CASSLDTDTQYF. The J gene is TRBJ2-3, the V gene TRBV5-1, with D unresolved. Germline V gene sequence: CDR1 SGHRS, CDR2 YFSETQ. The CDR3 extends over 12 amino acids. Trimming cost V 0 bases and J 2 bases, with 1 base left between them.

This clone is labeled as medium-sized. The rearrangement links TRBV5-1 to TRBJ2-6, with 11 positions matching TRBD1. CDR1 is SGHRS, CDR2 YFSETQ, per germline. The length of the CDR3 is 16 residues. Trimming removed 9 bases from V and 0 bases from J; junction bases left unmatched: 5. CDR3 nucleotides: TGCGCCACCAGGACAGGGGGCCTCTCTGGGGCCAACGTCCTGACTTTC. Encoded protein: CATRTGGLSGANVLTF.

V usage is TRBV7-2 and J usage is TRBJ2-5, with D perhaps matching TRBD1 or TRBD2 (5 bases each). Germline CDR1 is SGHTA and CDR2 is FQGNSA. The CDR3 loop spans 15 amino acids. The germline V and J ends were trimmed by 5 bases and 1 base, with 14 bases remaining between them. The CDR3 region is CASSRDGSAQETQYF. In nucleotides, the CDR3 is TGTGCCAGCAGCCGGGACGGCAGCGCCCAAGAGACCCAGTACTTC.

The V and J genes are TRBV18 and TRBJ2-1; D perhaps matches TRBD2 (7 bases). The germline gives CDR1 KGHSH, CDR2 LQKENI. The CDR3 totals 15 residues. The ends were cut back, 3 bases at V and 8 bases at J, with 17 bases in the middle. This chain's CDR3 is CASSPLQGRGDEQFF. CDR3 in DNA: TGTGCCAGCTCACCCCTTCAAGGGAGGGGGGATGAGCAGTTCTTC.

The CDR3 DNA reads TGTGCCAGCAGCCCGAGGACAGGTATCTCTGGGGCCAACGTCCTGACTTTC. Translating gives CASSPRTGISGANVLTF. The chain uses TRBV9 and TRBJ2-6; TRBD1 matches 7 bases. Germline V gene data show CDR1 as SGDLS and CDR2 as YYNGEE. V shed 4 bases, J shed 0 bases, and the junction held 7 bases outside the gene matches. This CDR3 spans 17 amino acids. Together with reference TRBV9 and TRBJ2-6, the CDR3 gives the full variable domain: DSGVTQTPKHLITATGQRVTLRCSPRSGDLSVYWYQQSLDQGLQFLIQYYNGEERAKGNILERFSAQQFPDLHSELNLSSLELGDSALYFCASSPRTGISGANVLTFGAGSRLTVL.

V gene TRBV28 combines with J gene TRBJ1-1, with no clear D. This CDR3 contains 12 residues. The ends were cut back, 3 bases at V and 2 bases at J, with 4 bases in the middle. Germline V gene lookup returns CDR1 MDHEN and CDR2 SYDVKM. The CDR3 nucleotides read TGTGCCAGCAGTTTTGAAAACACTGAAGCTTTCTTT. Amino acids: CASSFENTEAFF.

In DNA, the CDR3 is TGTGCCAGCAGGATGACTAGCGGGAGGGGGAATGAGCAGTTCTTC. Its protein is CASRMTSGRGNEQFF. The chain combines TRBV2 with TRBJ2-1, with TRBD2 matching over 14 bases. Per germline, CDR1 SNHLY and CDR2 FYNNEI. Trimming removed 6 bases from V and 7 bases from J; junction bases left unmatched: 5. This CDR3 region has 15 residues.